These T cell receptor beta chains were read from a single sample in a study of blood T cell repertoires in COVID-19. Measured with immunoSEQ multiplex PCR; TCRdb has only the in-frame clones, and not every one. The sample holds about 220,000 clones; roughly 89% are singletons and the top ten take 2% to 2.5%. Sequencing used peripheral blood. Receptors originate from a man under 40 who had recovered from COVID-19. The CDR3 runs from the conserved cysteine through the conserved F or W. Fields, in order: clone size, D gene, V gene, J gene, CDR3 DNA, CDR3 protein. A D gene is named only where the DNA matches it firmly. Part of the rows lack a size; the others show once, few, many or a class for expanded clones.

abundance: .; d_gene: TRBD1; v_gene: TRBV7-9; j_gene: TRBJ1-2; CDR3nt: TGTGCCAGCAATTCCGGGACAGGGAGCTATGGCTACACCTTC; CDR3aa: CASNSGTGSYGYTF
abundance: .; d_gene: .; v_gene: TRBV2; j_gene: TRBJ1-5; CDR3nt: TGTGCCAGCAGTGAGATAGGGAGGAGCAATCAGCCCCAGCATTTT; CDR3aa: CASSEIGRSNQPQHF
abundance: once; d_gene: .; v_gene: TRBV7-2; j_gene: TRBJ1-2; CDR3nt: TGTGCCAGCAGCTCTCTACTAACGCCTGGCTACACCTTC; CDR3aa: CASSSLLTPGYTF
abundance: few; d_gene: .; v_gene: TRBV18; j_gene: TRBJ2-3; CDR3nt: TGTGCCAGCTCACCACATAATACGCAGTATTTT; CDR3aa: CASSPHNTQYF
abundance: .; d_gene: TRBD1; v_gene: TRBV11-3; j_gene: TRBJ2-7; CDR3nt: TGTGCCAGCAGCACCCTCTGTCCGGGACAGGGTTACGAGCAGTACTTC; CDR3aa: CASSTLCPGQGYEQYF
abundance: once; d_gene: TRBD2; v_gene: TRBV5-1; j_gene: TRBJ2-3; CDR3nt: TGCGCCAGCAGCTTGGCACTAGCGGGGGGCACAGATACGCAGTATTTT; CDR3aa: CASSLALAGGTDTQYF
abundance: .; d_gene: TRBD1; v_gene: TRBV4-1; j_gene: TRBJ1-2; CDR3nt: TGCGCCAGCAGCCAAGACCTTGGAAGGGGGACAGGCTATGGCTACACCTTC; CDR3aa: CASSQDLGRGTGYGYTF
abundance: .; d_gene: .; v_gene: TRBV9; j_gene: TRBJ2-2; CDR3nt: TGTGCCAGCAGCGTATTTGGCACAACACCCGGGGAGCTGTTTTTT; CDR3aa: CASSVFGTTPGELFF
abundance: .; d_gene: TRBD1; v_gene: TRBV19; j_gene: TRBJ1-2; CDR3nt: TGTGCCAGTAGTATCGGAGGGGGCGCGCGAAACTATGGCTACACCTTC; CDR3aa: CASSIGGGARNYGYTF
abundance: .; d_gene: TRBD1; v_gene: TRBV5-1; j_gene: TRBJ1-5; CDR3nt: TGCGCCAGCAGCCCGCAGGGGGCTGGCAATCAGCCCCAGCATTTT; CDR3aa: CASSPQGAGNQPQHF
abundance: once; d_gene: .; v_gene: TRBV7-2; j_gene: TRBJ2-1; CDR3nt: TGTGCCAGCAGCTTTACATCCTACAATGAGCAGTTCTTC; CDR3aa: CASSFTSYNEQFF
abundance: .; d_gene: .; v_gene: TRBV11-2; j_gene: TRBJ2-3; CDR3nt: TGTGCCAGCAGCTTATGGCGGGATACGCAGTATTTT; CDR3aa: CASSLWRDTQYF
abundance: once; d_gene: .; v_gene: TRBV19; j_gene: TRBJ1-6; CDR3nt: TGTGCCAGTAGTATAGATCCAGAGGGCGGGACACCCCTCCACTTT; CDR3aa: CASSIDPEGGTPLHF
abundance: .; d_gene: .; v_gene: TRBV20-1; j_gene: TRBJ2-5; CDR3nt: TGCAGTGTATCTAGGCAAGAGACCCAGTACTTC; CDR3aa: CSVSRQETQYF
abundance: .; d_gene: .; v_gene: TRBV3-1/TRBV3-2; j_gene: TRBJ1-4; CDR3nt: TGTGCCAGCAGCCCTCCAGGGGTCCTTAATGAAAAACTGTTTTTT; CDR3aa: CASSPPGVLNEKLFF
abundance: once; d_gene: .; v_gene: TRBV12-3/TRBV12-4; j_gene: TRBJ2-5; CDR3nt: TGTGCCAGCAGTCTTACTCTACGAGAGACCCAGTACTTC; CDR3aa: CASSLTLRETQYF
abundance: .; d_gene: .; v_gene: TRBV4-3; j_gene: TRBJ2-5; CDR3nt: TGCGCCAGCAGCCAAGGGGGGCGCCCTCAAGAGACCCAGTACTTC; CDR3aa: CASSQGGRPQETQYF
abundance: .; d_gene: TRBD1; v_gene: TRBV11-3; j_gene: TRBJ1-1; CDR3nt: TGTGCCAGCAGCTTAGATGGACAGGGACAGAACACTGAAGCTTTCTTT; CDR3aa: CASSLDGQGQNTEAFF
abundance: .; d_gene: .; v_gene: TRBV9; j_gene: TRBJ1-1; CDR3nt: TGTGCCAGCAGACCCTCAGCCGGGATGGCTTTCTTT; CDR3aa: CASRPSAGMAFF
abundance: .; d_gene: TRBD1; v_gene: TRBV3-1/TRBV3-2; j_gene: TRBJ2-5; CDR3nt: TGTGCCAGCAGGCGACAGGGACAGACCCAGTACTTC; CDR3aa: CASRRQGQTQYF
abundance: .; d_gene: TRBD1; v_gene: TRBV27; j_gene: TRBJ1-5; CDR3nt: TGTGCCAGCAGTGCCCGACAGGGGAGAAATCAGCCCCAGCATTTT; CDR3aa: CASSARQGRNQPQHF
abundance: .; d_gene: .; v_gene: TRBV10-3; j_gene: TRBJ2-3; CDR3nt: TGTGCCATCAGATCCACGACCGTCGGCGGAGATACGCAGTATTTT; CDR3aa: CAIRSTTVGGDTQYF
abundance: .; d_gene: .; v_gene: TRBV6-5; j_gene: TRBJ1-3; CDR3nt: TGTGCCAGCAGTCCGACAGGAAGCTCTGGAAACACCATATATTTT; CDR3aa: CASSPTGSSGNTIYF
abundance: .; d_gene: .; v_gene: TRBV5-1; j_gene: TRBJ1-2; CDR3nt: TGCGCCAGCAGCGGAGGGGACCTGTTCGTTTCGTCTGGCTACACCTTC; CDR3aa: CASSGGDLFVSSGYTF
abundance: .; d_gene: .; v_gene: TRBV4-3; j_gene: TRBJ2-7; CDR3nt: TGCGCCAGCAGCCAAAGACAGGGAGGAGGATACGAGCAGTACTTC; CDR3aa: CASSQRQGGGYEQYF
abundance: .; d_gene: .; v_gene: TRBV3-1/TRBV3-2; j_gene: TRBJ2-3; CDR3nt: TGTGCCAGCAGCCACAACAGCCACACAGATACGCAGTATTTT; CDR3aa: CASSHNSHTDTQYF
abundance: .; d_gene: .; v_gene: TRBV6-1; j_gene: TRBJ2-1; CDR3nt: TGTGCCAGCAGTGGGAACCAAGCCGGGGCCTACAATGAGCAGTTCTTC; CDR3aa: CASSGNQAGAYNEQFF
abundance: few; d_gene: .; v_gene: TRBV5-1; j_gene: TRBJ1-1; CDR3nt: TGCGCCAGCAGCCCATCAGGCGATAGCACTGAAGCTTTCTTT; CDR3aa: CASSPSGDSTEAFF
abundance: .; d_gene: TRBD1; v_gene: TRBV6-1; j_gene: TRBJ1-1; CDR3nt: TGTGCCAGCAGTGACGGGACCCTGGGACAGGGGGGAACTGAAGCTTTCTTT; CDR3aa: CASSDGTLGQGGTEAFF
abundance: .; d_gene: TRBD1; v_gene: TRBV28; j_gene: TRBJ2-7; CDR3nt: TGTGCCAGCAGTCCGATCCCCCAGGGGGCGCTTCGCTACGAGCAGTACTTC; CDR3aa: CASSPIPQGALRYEQYF
abundance: .; d_gene: TRBD1; v_gene: TRBV24-1; j_gene: TRBJ2-2; CDR3nt: TGTGCCACCAGTGACCCTTTTGGGAACCTCAGGACAGGTTCTACCGGGGAGCTGTTTTTT; CDR3aa: CATSDPFGNLRTGSTGELFF
abundance: .; d_gene: .; v_gene: TRBV10-1; j_gene: TRBJ2-4; CDR3nt: TGCGCCAGCAGTGACGCCGGGGGTTTTCAGTACTTC; CDR3aa: CASSDAGGFQYF
abundance: .; d_gene: .; v_gene: TRBV27; j_gene: TRBJ2-1; CDR3nt: TGTGCCAGCGGAAGGGAGCCCGGGACTTACAATGAGCAGTTCTTC; CDR3aa: CASGREPGTYNEQFF
abundance: .; d_gene: .; v_gene: TRBV19; j_gene: TRBJ1-5; CDR3nt: TGTGCCACCTGCATCGACCGGGGTGGTAATCAGCCCCAGCATTTT; CDR3aa: CATCIDRGGNQPQHF